This is a list of T cell receptor beta chains from one sample in a study of blood T cell repertoires in COVID-19. Produced via immunoSEQ multiplex PCR; TCRdb's table is partial and in-frame only. The sample carries roughly 360,000 clones, roughly four fifths recorded once. Sequencing was done on a sample of peripheral blood. Every receptor here comes from a human donor with acute or convalescent COVID-19. The donor label of this sample is uncertain. CDR3s include the opening cysteine and the closing phenylalanine or tryptophan. The order of the fields is J gene, D gene, clone size, V gene, CDR3 protein, CDR3 DNA. The D gene is left open where the match is weak. The size entry is marked missing in some rows and otherwise reads once, few, many or a size class.

>TRBJ2-3|TRBD2|.|TRBV18
CASSPPRTSGGSTDTQYF
TGTGCCAGCTCACCCCCCCGGACTAGCGGGGGGTCCACAGATACGCAGTATTTT
>TRBJ1-1|TRBD1|few|TRBV14
CASSQDAQALYRGVTEAFF
TGTGCCAGCAGCCAAGATGCCCAGGCATTATACAGGGGTGTCACTGAAGCTTTCTTT
>TRBJ2-7|.|.|TRBV5-1
CASSLWGPGGTEQYF
TGCGCCAGCAGCTTGTGGGGGCCCGGGGGGACCGAGCAGTACTTC
>TRBJ1-1|.|.|TRBV12-3/TRBV12-4
CASSLVQYTEAFF
TGTGCCAGCAGTTTAGTACAGTACACTGAAGCTTTCTTT
>TRBJ1-1|.|.|TRBV5-8
CASSFFAARNVAFF
TGTGCCAGCAGCTTTTTTGCGGCGAGGAACGTGGCTTTCTTT
>TRBJ2-5|TRBD1|.|TRBV30
CAWSADRGLGETQYF
TGTGCCTGGAGTGCCGACAGGGGGCTTGGGGAGACCCAGTACTTC
>TRBJ2-1|TRBD2|.|TRBV28
CASSEGTSGSNEQFF
TGTGCCAGTTCGGAGGGGACTAGCGGGAGTAATGAGCAGTTCTTC
>TRBJ2-2|.|.|TRBV19
CASSRNSGYTGELFF
TGTGCCAGTAGTAGGAATAGCGGCTACACCGGGGAGCTGTTTTTT
>TRBJ2-1|.|.|TRBV2
CASSERSGYNEQFF
TGTGCCAGCAGTGAAAGGAGCGGATACAATGAGCAGTTCTTC
>TRBJ1-6|TRBD1|.|TRBV18
CASSPRQGAGSPLHF
TGTGCCAGCTCACCTAGACAGGGGGCCGGGTCACCCCTCCACTTT
>TRBJ1-2|.|.|TRBV18
CASSPDINYGYTF
TGTGCCAGCTCACCAGACATAAACTATGGCTACACCTTC
>TRBJ1-2|TRBD1|.|TRBV6-6
CASSFSPGTGDGYTF
TGTGCCAGCAGTTTTTCTCCCGGGACAGGGGACGGCTACACCTTC
>TRBJ2-7|TRBD1|.|TRBV3-1/TRBV3-2
CASSQVRDSSYEQYF
TGTGCCAGCAGCCAAGTCCGGGACAGTTCCTACGAGCAGTACTTC
>TRBJ2-3|.|.|TRBV19
CASSGWARTDTQYF
TGTGCCTCCTCAGGGTGGGCCCGCACAGATACGCAGTATTTT
>TRBJ2-5|.|.|TRBV29-1
CSGNLGGVSKETQYF
TGCAGCGGAAACCTAGGGGGAGTTTCCAAAGAGACCCAGTACTTC
>TRBJ1-2|TRBD1|once|TRBV28
CASSQIPGQGSYYGYTF
TGTGCCAGCAGCCAGATACCGGGACAGGGGAGTTATTATGGCTACACCTTC
>TRBJ2-3|.|.|TRBV9
CASSVGGQPYTDTQYF
TGTGCCAGCAGCGTAGGAGGACAGCCTTACACAGATACGCAGTATTTT
>TRBJ1-1|TRBD1|.|TRBV19
CASSTTMTGRTEAFF
TGTGCCAGTAGTACCACTATGACAGGGCGGACTGAAGCTTTCTTT
>TRBJ1-2|.|.|TRBV20-1
CSASSHSGYGYTF
TGCAGTGCTAGTTCACATTCGGGCTATGGCTACACCTTC
>TRBJ1-2|.|few|TRBV6-5
CASSYSVGGYGYTF
TGTGCCAGCAGTTACTCGGTGGGAGGCTACGGCTACACCTTC
>TRBJ2-3|.|.|TRBV28
CASSFKETDRITDTQYF
TGTGCCAGCAGTTTCAAAGAGACAGACAGGATCACAGATACGCAGTATTTT
>TRBJ2-7|.|once|TRBV6-1
CASSERTGRRYEQYF
TGTGCCAGCAGTGAACGTACGGGTAGGAGGTACGAGCAGTACTTC
>TRBJ1-1|TRBD1|.|TRBV18
CASSLLGQGDTEAFF
TGTGCCAGCTCCCTCCTTGGACAGGGAGACACTGAAGCTTTCTTT
>TRBJ1-6|.|.|TRBV5-4
CASSLRDTGQGSPLHF
TGTGCCAGCAGCTTGCGGGATACGGGTCAAGGTTCACCCCTCCACTTT
>TRBJ1-2|.|few|TRBV7-8
CASSLVGLLVNYGYTF
TGTGCCAGCAGCTTAGTGGGACTTCTCGTTAACTATGGCTACACCTTC
>TRBJ2-1|TRBD2|.|TRBV9
CASSVVGTRDNEQFF
TGTGCCAGCAGCGTAGTGGGGACTAGAGACAATGAGCAGTTCTTC
>TRBJ1-2|.|.|TRBV2
CASRAGPSGYTF
TGTGCCAGCAGAGCAGGGCCATCGGGCTACACCTTC
>TRBJ2-2|TRBD1|.|TRBV10-2
CASRATGGGTGELFF
TGCGCCAGCAGAGCGACAGGGGGCGGCACCGGGGAGCTGTTTTTT
>TRBJ1-1|.|.|TRBV5-1
CASSLGLGTEAFF
TGCGCCAGCAGCTTGGGCCTCGGGACTGAAGCTTTCTTT
>TRBJ2-7|TRBD2|.|TRBV28
CASSSVGLAGGRSSYEQYF
TGTGCCAGCAGTTCGGTGGGACTAGCGGGAGGGAGAAGCTCCTACGAGCAGTACTTC
>TRBJ1-6|TRBD1|.|TRBV18
CASSLGTDNSPLHF
TGTGCCAGCTCACTCGGGACAGATAATTCACCCCTCCACTTT
>TRBJ1-5|.|.|TRBV6-5
CASSYSPSQPQHF
TGTGCCAGCAGTTACTCCCCTAGCCAGCCCCAGCATTTT
>TRBJ1-3|.|.|TRBV18
CASSPPGHFSGNTIYF
TGTGCCAGCTCACCCCCGGGACACTTCTCTGGAAACACCATATATTTT
>TRBJ2-1|TRBD2|.|TRBV5-1
CASSGAGGLSVYGEQFF
TGCGCCAGCAGCGGAGCGGGGGGGCTTTCGGTGTATGGTGAGCAGTTCTTC
>TRBJ1-1|.|few|TRBV7-8
CASSLTGWNTEAFF
TGTGCCAGCAGCTTAACAGGGTGGAACACTGAAGCTTTCTTT
>TRBJ2-5|.|few|TRBV29-1
CSVEEASQTQYF
TGCAGCGTTGAAGAGGCTAGTCAGACCCAGTACTTC
>TRBJ1-2|TRBD1|.|TRBV9
CASSVPTGYGYTF
TGTGCCAGCAGCGTACCGACAGGGTATGGCTACACCTTC
>TRBJ2-7|TRBD2|.|TRBV2
CASSAQLAGGFYEQYF
TGTGCCAGCAGTGCCCAACTAGCGGGCGGGTTCTACGAGCAGTACTTC
>TRBJ1-3|.|.|TRBV3-1/TRBV3-2
CASSQRGSGNTIYF
TGTGCCAGCAGCCAAAGGGGCTCTGGAAACACCATATATTTT
>TRBJ2-1|.|.|TRBV12-3/TRBV12-4
CASAEGGREQFF
TGTGCCAGCGCGGAAGGGGGTAGGGAGCAGTTCTTC
>TRBJ2-5|.|.|TRBV5-1
CASSGGLQETQYF
TGCGCCAGCAGCGGAGGACTACAAGAGACCCAGTACTTC
>TRBJ2-5|.|.|TRBV27
CASTSGRGPQETQYF
TGTGCCAGCACCTCGGGCAGGGGACCCCAAGAGACCCAGTACTTC
>TRBJ1-1|TRBD1|.|TRBV9
CASSVDRTGVTEAFF
TGTGCCAGCAGCGTAGACAGGACAGGGGTCACTGAAGCTTTCTTT
>TRBJ1-1|TRBD1|.|TRBV11-2
CASSDRGRWNTEAFF
TGTGCCAGCAGCGACAGGGGGCGATGGAACACTGAAGCTTTCTTT
>TRBJ2-3|TRBD2|.|TRBV7-9
CASSLSGSTDTQYF
TGTGCCAGCAGCCTTAGCGGGAGCACAGATACGCAGTATTTT
>TRBJ2-5|.|.|TRBV5-1
CASSLVGGAETQYF
TGCGCCAGCAGCTTGGTTGGGGGGGCAGAGACCCAGTACTTC
>TRBJ2-4|.|.|TRBV19
CASSIALGLAKNIQYF
TGTGCCAGTAGTATAGCCCTAGGTCTTGCCAAAAACATTCAGTACTTC
>TRBJ2-3|.|.|TRBV19
CASSTRTRSDTQYF
TGTGCCAGTAGTACCCGGACTCGGTCAGATACGCAGTATTTT
>TRBJ2-7|.|.|TRBV12-3/TRBV12-4
CASSLGRGGEQYF
TGTGCCAGCAGTTTGGGCCGGGGAGGCGAGCAGTACTTC